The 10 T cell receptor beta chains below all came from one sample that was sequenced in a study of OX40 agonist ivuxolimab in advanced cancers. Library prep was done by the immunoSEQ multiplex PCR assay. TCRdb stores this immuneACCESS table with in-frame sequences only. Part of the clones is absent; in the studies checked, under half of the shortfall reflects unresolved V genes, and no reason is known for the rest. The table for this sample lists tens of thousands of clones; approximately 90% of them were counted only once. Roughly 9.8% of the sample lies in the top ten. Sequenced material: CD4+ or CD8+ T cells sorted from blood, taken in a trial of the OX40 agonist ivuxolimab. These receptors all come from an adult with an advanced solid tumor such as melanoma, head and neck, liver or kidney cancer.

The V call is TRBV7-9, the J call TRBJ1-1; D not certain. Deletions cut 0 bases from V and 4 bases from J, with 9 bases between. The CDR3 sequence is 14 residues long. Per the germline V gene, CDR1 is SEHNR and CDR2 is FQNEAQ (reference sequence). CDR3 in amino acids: CASSLAGLSTEAFF. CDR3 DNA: TGTGCCAGCAGCTTAGCGGGGTTAAGCACTGAAGCTTTCTTT. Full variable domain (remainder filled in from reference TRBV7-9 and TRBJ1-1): DTGVSQNPRHKITKRGQNVTFRCDPISEHNRLYWYRQTLGQGPEFLTYFQNEAQLEKSRLLSDRFSAERPKGSFSTLEIQRTEQGDSAMYLCASSLAGLSTEAFFGQGTRLTVV.

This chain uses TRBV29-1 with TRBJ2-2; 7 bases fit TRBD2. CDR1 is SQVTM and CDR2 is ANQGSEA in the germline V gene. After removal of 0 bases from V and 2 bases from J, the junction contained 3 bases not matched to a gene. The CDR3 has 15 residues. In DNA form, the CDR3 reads TGCAGCGTTGAAGACGGCGGGAGAAACACCGGGGAGCTGTTTTTT. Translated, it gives CSVEDGGRNTGELFF.

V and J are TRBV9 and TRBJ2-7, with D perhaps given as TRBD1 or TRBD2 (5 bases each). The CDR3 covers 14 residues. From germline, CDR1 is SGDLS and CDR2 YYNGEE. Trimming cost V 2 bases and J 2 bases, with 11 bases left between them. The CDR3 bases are TGTGCCAGCAGCGTCGGGGACGGAGCCTACGAGCAGTACTTC. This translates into CASSVGDGAYEQYF.

The chain's CDR3 is CASTTRHNEQFF. The CDR3 bases are TGTGCCAGTACAACCCGACACAATGAGCAGTTCTTC. V and J are TRBV19 and TRBJ2-1, with D hard to call. The length of the CDR3 is 12 residues. With 7 bases removed from V and 5 bases from J, the gap between germline ends came to 9 bases. Germline V lookup: CDR1 LNHDA, CDR2 SQIVND (reference sequence).

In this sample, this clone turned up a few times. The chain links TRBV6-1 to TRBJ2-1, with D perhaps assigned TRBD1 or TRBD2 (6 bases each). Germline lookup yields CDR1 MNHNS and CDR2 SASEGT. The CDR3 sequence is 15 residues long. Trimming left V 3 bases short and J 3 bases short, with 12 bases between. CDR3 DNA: TGTGCCAGCAGTGAGATGGGGGGCAACTACAATGAGCAGTTCTTC. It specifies CASSEMGGNYNEQFF.

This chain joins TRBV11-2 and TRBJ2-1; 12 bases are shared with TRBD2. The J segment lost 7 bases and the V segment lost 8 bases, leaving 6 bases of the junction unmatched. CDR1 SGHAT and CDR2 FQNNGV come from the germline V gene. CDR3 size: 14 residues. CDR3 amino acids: CASVSSGRVNEQFF. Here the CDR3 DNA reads TGTGCCAGCGTGTCTAGCGGGAGGGTGAATGAGCAGTTCTTC. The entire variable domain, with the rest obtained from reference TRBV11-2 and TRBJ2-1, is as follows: EAGVAQSPRYKIIEKRQSVAFWCNPISGHATLYWYQQILGQGPKLLIQFQNNGVVDDSQLPKDRFSAERLKGVDSTLKIQPAKLEDSAVYLCASVSSGRVNEQFFGPGTRLTVL.

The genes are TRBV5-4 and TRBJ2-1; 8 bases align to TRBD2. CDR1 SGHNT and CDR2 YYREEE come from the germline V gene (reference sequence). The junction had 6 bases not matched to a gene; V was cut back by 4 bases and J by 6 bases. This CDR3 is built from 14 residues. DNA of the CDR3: TGTGCCAGCAGCGGATCGGGGGGGCCCAATGAGCAGTTCTTC. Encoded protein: CASSGSGGPNEQFF.

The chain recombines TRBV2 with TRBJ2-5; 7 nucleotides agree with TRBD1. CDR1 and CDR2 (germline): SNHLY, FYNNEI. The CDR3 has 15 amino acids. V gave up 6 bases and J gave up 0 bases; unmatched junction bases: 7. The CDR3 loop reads CASSATGPYQETQYF. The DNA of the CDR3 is TGTGCCAGCAGCGCGACAGGGCCTTACCAAGAGACCCAGTACTTC.

The CDR3 nucleotides read TGCGCCAGCAGCCAAGATCATAACACCCTCTACGAGCAGTACTTC. Amino acids: CASSQDHNTLYEQYF. The chain joins TRBV4-1 to TRBJ2-7; D call uncertain. Trimming stripped 0 bases from V and 3 bases from J, with 12 bases between. The CDR3 contains 15 residues. Germline assignment: CDR1 MGHRA and CDR2 YSYEKL.

The CDR3 sequence is CAATGPRQGGNEQYF. The CDR3 nucleotides read TGTGCCGCGACGGGCCCCCGCCAGGGGGGGAACGAGCAGTACTTC. J is TRBJ2-7 and V is TRBV28, with D perhaps matching TRBD1 or TRBD2 (7 bases each). The length of the CDR3 is 15 residues. From germline, CDR1 is MDHEN and CDR2 SYDVKM. V was pared by 11 bases and J by 5 bases, with 25 bases between. Variable domain in full (rest from reference TRBV28 and TRBJ2-7): DVKVTQSSRYLVKRTGEKVFLECVQDMDHENMFWYRQDPGLGLRLIYFSYDVKMKEKGDIPEGYSVSREKKERFSLILESASTNQTSMYLCAATGPRQGGNEQYFGPGTRLTVT.